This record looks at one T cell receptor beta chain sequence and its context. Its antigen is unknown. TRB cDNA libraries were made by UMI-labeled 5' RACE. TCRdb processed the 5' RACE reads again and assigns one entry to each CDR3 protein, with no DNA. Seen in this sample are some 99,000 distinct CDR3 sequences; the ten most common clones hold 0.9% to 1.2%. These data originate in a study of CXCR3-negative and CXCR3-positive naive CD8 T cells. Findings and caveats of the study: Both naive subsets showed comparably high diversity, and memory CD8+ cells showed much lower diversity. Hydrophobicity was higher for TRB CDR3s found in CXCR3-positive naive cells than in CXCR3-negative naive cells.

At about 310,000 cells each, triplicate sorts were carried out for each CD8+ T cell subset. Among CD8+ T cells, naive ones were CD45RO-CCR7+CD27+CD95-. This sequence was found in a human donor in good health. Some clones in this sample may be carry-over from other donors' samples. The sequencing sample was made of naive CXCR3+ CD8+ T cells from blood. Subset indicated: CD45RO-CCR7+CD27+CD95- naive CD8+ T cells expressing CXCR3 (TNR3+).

CDR3 region: CSASYGFYEQYF. The gene calls are TRBV20-1 and TRBJ2-7. The germline V gene has CDR1 DFQATT and CDR2 SNEGSKA (reference sequence). The CDR3 is made up of 12 amino acids.